These 7 T cell receptor beta chains originate from one sample sequenced in a study of blood T cell repertoires in COVID-19 (dated by TCRdb to 2018 to 2020). Libraries were prepared through the immunoSEQ multiplex PCR assay. Held by TCRdb, this immuneACCESS table contains in-frame sequences only and omits some clones. Under half of the omission traces to an unresolved V gene where checked; the cause of the rest is unknown. The sample table shows more than 80,000 clones, and about 70% are seen once. The ten largest clones represent 20% to 25% of the sample. The sequenced sample was peripheral blood. All receptors derive from a woman aged 55-70 years in a cohort sampled during active or convalescent COVID-19.

This clone appeared a few times. This chain links TRBV28 with TRBJ2-7, with D unclear. The germline V gene encodes CDR1 MDHEN and CDR2 SYDVKM. The CDR3 length is 14 residues. V was cut by 3 bases and J by 9 bases, with 18 bases left in between. The CDR3: CASSFGSFSIGQYF. The CDR3 DNA reads TGTGCCAGCAGTTTTGGCAGCTTTAGCATCGGGCAGTACTTC.

The chain is built from TRBV13 and TRBJ2-7; 9 bases map to TRBD1. CDR1 and CDR2 from the germline V gene are PRHDT and FYEKMQ (reference sequence). The J segment lost 4 bases and the V segment lost 0 bases, leaving 4 bases of the junction unmatched. The CDR3 covers 15 residues. The CDR3 bases are TGTGCCAGCAGCTTAGGGACAGGGGGAAGGTACGAGCAGTACTTC. It specifies CASSLGTGGRYEQYF.

Concerning this clone: Other DNA sequences of this sample code for an identical CDR3. The chain has TRBV5-1 and TRBJ1-4; weak D call: TRBD1 (6 bases). The CDR3 has 14 amino acids. V was shortened by 1 base and J by 5 bases, with 9 bases between the two germline ends. Germline CDR1 SGHRS, CDR2 YFSETQ. DNA for the CDR3: TGCGCCAGCAGCTTGTCAGGGGTGAATGAAAAACTGTTTTTT. Amino acids: CASSLSGVNEKLFF.

V gene TRBV2 combines with J gene TRBJ1-4; D is ambiguous. V lost 8 bases, J lost 3 bases, and 7 bases lay in between. CDR1 SNHLY and CDR2 FYNNEI come from the germline V gene. The CDR3 totals 12 residues. The CDR3 DNA reads TGTGCCAGCCGCGGGCCTAATGAAAAACTGTTTTTT. Translation gives CASRGPNEKLFF.

The sample holds a few counts of this clone. The genes are TRBV30 and TRBJ1-5; perhaps TRBD1 as D (6 bases). The V gene lost 0 bases and the J gene lost 5 bases, with 8 bases spanning the gap. The CDR3 has 13 residues. Germline-derived CDR1 and CDR2 are GTSNPN and SVGIG (reference sequence). The CDR3 DNA follows: TGTGCCTGGAGTGTAAAGGGGGATCAGCCCCAGCATTTT. Residues: CAWSVKGDQPQHF.

The chain joins TRBV29-1 to TRBJ2-2; weak D call: TRBD2 (6 bases). This CDR3 has 15 residues. The V gene lost 0 bases and the J gene lost 1 base, with 9 bases spanning the gap. CDR1 SQVTM and CDR2 ANQGSEA come from the germline V gene. The CDR3 loop reads CSVEDRGRNTGELFF. The CDR3, as DNA: TGCAGCGTTGAAGATCGGGGGAGGAACACCGGGGAGCTGTTTTTT.

This clone was seen a handful of times. The genes are TRBV12-2 and TRBJ2-2; the table assigns TRBD2, which was not confirmed against the DNA. TRBV12-2 is termed a pseudogene. The CDR3 loop spans 15 amino acids. The CDR3, as DNA: TGTGCAAGTCGCTTAGGAACTAGCGGTATCGGGGAGCTGTTTTTT. It translates to CASRLGTSGIGELFF.